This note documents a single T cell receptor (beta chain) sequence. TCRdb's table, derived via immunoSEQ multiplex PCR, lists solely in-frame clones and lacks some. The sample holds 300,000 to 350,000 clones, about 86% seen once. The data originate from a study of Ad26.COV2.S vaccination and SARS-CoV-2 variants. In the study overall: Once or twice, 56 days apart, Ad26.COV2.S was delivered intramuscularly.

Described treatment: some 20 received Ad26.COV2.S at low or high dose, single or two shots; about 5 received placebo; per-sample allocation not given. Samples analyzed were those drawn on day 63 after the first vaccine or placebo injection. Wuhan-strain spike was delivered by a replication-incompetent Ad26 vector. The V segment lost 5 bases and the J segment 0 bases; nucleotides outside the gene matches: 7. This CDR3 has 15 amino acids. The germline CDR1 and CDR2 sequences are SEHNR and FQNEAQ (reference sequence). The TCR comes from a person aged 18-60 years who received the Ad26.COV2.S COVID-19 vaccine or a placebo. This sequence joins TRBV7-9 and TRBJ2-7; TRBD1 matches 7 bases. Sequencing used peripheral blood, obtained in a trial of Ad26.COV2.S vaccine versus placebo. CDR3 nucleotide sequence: TGTGCCAGCAGCCCCACAGGGGCGGGCTCCTACGAGCAGTACTTC. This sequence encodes CASSPTGAGSYEQYF.